Sequencing of this T cell receptor (beta chain) was carried out in a study of blood T cell repertoires in COVID-19. The overall study: Sites across the United States, Italy and Spain contributed samples from acute and convalescent COVID-19. PBMCs, B-cell-depleted T cells, or T cells were the source of the cDNA or gDNA that made up the material.

The table came from immunoSEQ multiplex PCR; TCRdb's copy has only in-frame clones and leaves some out. The data hold about 110,000 clones, with about three quarters observed a single time. Enrolled during active infection, Seattle patients were then followed longitudinally. CDR1 KGHSH and CDR2 LQKENI come from the germline V gene. V lost 0 bases to trimming and J lost 2 bases; unmatched junction nucleotides: 5. The CDR3 runs 16 residues. The sequence was obtained from a man aged 80 or over with COVID-19, enrolled during active disease. The sample consisted of peripheral blood. The chain carries TRBV18 and TRBJ2-3; TRBD2 agrees at 7 bases. DNA for the CDR3: TGTGCCAGCTCACCACCTGGGGGGGTCGCCACAGATACGCAGTATTTT. Translation gives CASSPPGGVATDTQYF.